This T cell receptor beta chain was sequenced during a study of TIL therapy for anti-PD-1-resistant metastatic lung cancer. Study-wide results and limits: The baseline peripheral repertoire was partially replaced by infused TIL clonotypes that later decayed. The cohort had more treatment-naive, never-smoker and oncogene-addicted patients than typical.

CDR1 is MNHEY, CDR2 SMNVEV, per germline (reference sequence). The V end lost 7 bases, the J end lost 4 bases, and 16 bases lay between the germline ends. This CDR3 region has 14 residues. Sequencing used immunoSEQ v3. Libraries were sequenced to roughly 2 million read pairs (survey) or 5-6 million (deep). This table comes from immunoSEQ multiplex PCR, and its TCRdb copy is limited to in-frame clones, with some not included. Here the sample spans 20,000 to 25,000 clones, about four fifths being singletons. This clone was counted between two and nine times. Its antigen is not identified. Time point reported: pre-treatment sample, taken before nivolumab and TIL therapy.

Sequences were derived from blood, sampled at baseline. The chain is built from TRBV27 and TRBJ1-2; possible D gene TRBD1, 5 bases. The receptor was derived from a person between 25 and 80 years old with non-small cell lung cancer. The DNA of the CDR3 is TGTGCCAGCACCCCCGGTCAGGGTATCTATGGCTACACCTTC. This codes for CASTPGQGIYGYTF.